This T cell receptor beta chain was recorded in a study of identical twins (dated by TCRdb to about 2016). Study-level background: To test whether fetal clonotypes persist, the study used deep sequencing on TCR alpha and beta repertoires from monozygotic twins, unrelated adults of various ages, and cord blood. To rule out contamination, replicate twin experiments were performed at different times with different library preparation protocols. Results and caveats for the whole study, not just this receptor: Compared with coincidental sharing between unrelated individuals, out-of-frame TCR alpha sequences shared between twins showed an excess of sequences with low generation probability. Fewer insertions were carried by abundant cord blood beta clonotypes, a similar but weaker trend appeared in young adult naive repertoires, and no such trend appeared in memory repertoires. Zero-insertion analyses could be partly confounded by invariant T cells such as MAIT and iNKT, although diverse VJ usage argued against such confounding for most clonotypes. Because the same donors could not be followed over many years, the conclusions relied on cross-sectional statistical analysis. In monozygotic twins, out-of-frame TCR alpha sharing was systematically underestimated by recombination models, although the models agreed with sharing between unrelated individuals. In beta out-of-frame sequences, excess twin sharing was weaker, because having fewer shared sequences lowered the signal-to-noise ratio.

Every donor was a healthy Caucasian. The study also sequenced three unrelated non-twin adults: a male aged 18 to 29, a male aged 50 to 60 and a female aged 50 to 60. Using Miltenyi CD45RO+ enrichment and human naive T-cell isolation kits, memory (CD45RO+) and naive T cells were isolated from PBMC. Per the germline V gene, ENHRY is the CDR1 and SYGVKD is the CDR2. The CDR3 sequence holds 15 residues, the cysteine and phenylalanine included. Only the CDR3 DNA stays, 45 bases, in frame from base 1. Trimming at the junction amounts to 3 bases on V and 7 bases on J, and the germline ends lie 16 bases apart. The sample holds a few counts of this clonotype. The target of this receptor is not known. Base qualities are not recorded, but no much larger clone differs from it by a single base. Library preparation was by 5' RACE. The run used an Illumina HiSeq 2000. A universal primer binding site was added through template switching, and the final cDNA carried a unique molecular identifier so that TCR cDNA molecules could be counted accurately. Specific primers in the conserved constant-segment region were used to synthesize first-strand cDNA for the TCR alpha and beta chains. To control for contamination, every cDNA library carried two barcodes: a SMART-Mk sample barcode plus Illumina barcodes. TruSeq adapter sequences along with Illumina sample barcodes were introduced in two successive PCR steps. Sequencing of the TCR alpha and beta cDNA libraries was done on the Illumina HiSeq platform using custom primers. The authors' analysis ran thus. MiGEC processed the raw reads to extract unique molecular identifiers, while MiXCR was used to determine the CDR3 positions. For each individual, recombination models were inferred using an EM algorithm with the repgenHMM and IGoR tools. The analysis of shared clonotypes was done with the tcR package in R, with sharing normalized by the product of cloneset sizes. To study raw recombination free of thymic and clonal selection effects, out-of-frame nonproductive sequences were analyzed. In TCRdb, the public reads were trimmed at Q25 with fastp and aligned with MiXCR, with productive beta chains retained. Every CDR3 protein is listed once, alongside the most common genes and DNA of its rows. These V and J calls are TCRdb output, not the study's own analysis. In all, the sample holds more than 650,000 distinct CDR3 sequences, and roughly 6% of those were seen once. The leading ten clones occupy approximately 2% of the sample.

The TCR comes from a man between 18 and 29 years old in good health. The sequence is built from TRBV10-3 and TRBJ2-1; the D segment could be TRBD1, given 5 matching bases. The specimen sequenced was naive T cells sorted from blood. The sample's cell subset or site label, in plain terms: cells isolated with a human naive T-cell isolation kit. In nucleotide form, the sequence is TGTGCCATCAGTGAAGACACGGCAGGGTCGAATGAGCAGTTCTTC. Translated, it reads CAISEDTAGSNEQFF.